Here is one T cell receptor beta chain with its context. Trimming left V 2 bases short and J 7 bases short, with 15 bases between. The germline V gene has CDR1 SNHLY and CDR2 FYNNEI. The CDR3 spans 15 residues. The data were obtained in a study of blood T cell repertoires in COVID-19. About the study: Spain, Italy and the United States supplied samples that represented acute and convalescent COVID-19. Sample material is recorded as cDNA or gDNA derived from T cells, B-cell-depleted T cells, or PBMCs.

In the authors' workflow: Reference gene primer amplification in the assay estimated nucleated cell counts. Produced via immunoSEQ multiplex PCR; TCRdb's table is partial and in-frame only. The D gene and trimming were derived from the DNA, and the V and J assignments and clone size from that table. The table lists around 300,000 clones, 85% to 90% of them singletons. Specimen: peripheral blood. This TCR was recovered from a woman in her forties or fifties with active or convalescent COVID-19. The chain links TRBV2 to TRBJ2-1; D is uncertain. The CDR3 DNA sequence: TGTGCCAGCAGTGAAAAGCTACCAGGATTTAATGAGCAGTTCTTC. Its translation: CASSEKLPGFNEQFF.